This entry describes one TCR beta chain. The entry originates in a study of blood T cell repertoires in COVID-19. Background on the study: The United States, Italy and Spain were the sources of the acute and convalescent COVID-19 samples. In each case, the material was cDNA or gDNA derived from T cells, B-cell-depleted T cells, or PBMCs.

Original data processing: Nucleated cell counts were estimated from reference gene primer amplification. Sequencing was performed with immunoSEQ multiplex PCR; in TCRdb, only in-frame clones are kept and a portion is missing. The V and J calls and clone size were taken over from that table, and D and trimming were inferred from the DNA. The table records 250,000 to 300,000 clones, 75% to 90% of them present only once. Between the trimmed V and J ends, which lost 0 bases and 2 bases, there was a span of 7 bases. From germline, CDR1 is MNHEY and CDR2 SVGEGT. The CDR3 runs 14 residues. The sequenced sample consisted of peripheral blood. This receptor was identified in a woman aged 40 to 49 with acute or convalescent COVID-19. The rearrangement links TRBV6-2 or TRBV6-3 to TRBJ1-2; D gene ambiguous. CDR3 loop: CASSYSGRNYGYTF. CDR3 in DNA: TGTGCCAGCAGTTACTCGGGCAGAAACTATGGCTACACCTTC.